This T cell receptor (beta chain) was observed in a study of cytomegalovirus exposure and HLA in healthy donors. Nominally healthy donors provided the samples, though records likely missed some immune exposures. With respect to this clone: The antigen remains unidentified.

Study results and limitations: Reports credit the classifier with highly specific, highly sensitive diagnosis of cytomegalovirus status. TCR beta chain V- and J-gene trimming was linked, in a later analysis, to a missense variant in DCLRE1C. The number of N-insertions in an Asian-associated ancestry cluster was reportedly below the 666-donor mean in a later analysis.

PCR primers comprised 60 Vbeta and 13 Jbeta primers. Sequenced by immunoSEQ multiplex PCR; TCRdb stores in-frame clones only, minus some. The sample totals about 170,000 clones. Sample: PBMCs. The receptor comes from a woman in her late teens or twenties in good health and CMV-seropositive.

The DNA for the CDR3 is TGTGCCAGCAGCCCAGAGCGGGTTCACTACAATGAGCAGTTCTTC. Translating it yields CASSPERVHYNEQFF. V is TRBV4-2 and J is TRBJ2-1, with a tentative D call TRBD2 (6 bases). Germline assignment: CDR1 LGHNA and CDR2 YNFKEQ. This CDR3 contains 15 residues. Trimming stripped 4 bases from V and 3 bases from J, with 13 bases between.